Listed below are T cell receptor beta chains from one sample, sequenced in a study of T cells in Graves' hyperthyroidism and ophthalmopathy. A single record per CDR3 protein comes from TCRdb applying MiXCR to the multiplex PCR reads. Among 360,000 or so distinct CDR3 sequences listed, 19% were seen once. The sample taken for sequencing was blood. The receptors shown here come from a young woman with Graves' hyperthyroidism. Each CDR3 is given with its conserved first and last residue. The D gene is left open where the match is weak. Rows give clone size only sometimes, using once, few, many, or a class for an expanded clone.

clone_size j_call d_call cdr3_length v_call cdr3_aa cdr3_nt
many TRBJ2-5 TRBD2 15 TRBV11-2 CASSPLGGSQGTQYF TGTGCCAGCAGCCCCCTGGGGGGGAGCCAGGGGACCCAGTACTTC
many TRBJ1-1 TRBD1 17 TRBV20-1 CSARDLGQGAYVTEAFF TGCAGTGCTAGAGACCTCGGACAGGGGGCTTATGTCACTGAAGCTTTCTTT
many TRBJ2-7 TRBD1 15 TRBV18 CASSRGTGGNYEQYF TGTGCCAGCTCACGGGGGACAGGGGGCAACTACGAGCAGTACTTC
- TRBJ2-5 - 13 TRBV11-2 CASSSPTGETQYF TGTGCCAGCAGCTCCCCTACGGGAGAGACCCAGTACTTC
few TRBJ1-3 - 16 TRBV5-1 CASSLGWGPTRNTIYF TGCGCCAGCAGCTTGGGTTGGGGGCCCACCCGGAACACCATATATTTT
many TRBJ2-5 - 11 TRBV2 CASSREETQYF TGTGCCAGCTCCAGGGAAGAGACCCAGTACTTC
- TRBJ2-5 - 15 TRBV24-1 CASSYSNFGGETQYF TGTGCCAGCAGTTACTCGAATTTCGGTGGAGAGACCCAGTACTTC
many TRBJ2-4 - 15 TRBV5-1 CASSWDGAQQNIQYF TGCGCCAGCAGCTGGGACGGTGCTCAACAGAACATTCAGTACTTC
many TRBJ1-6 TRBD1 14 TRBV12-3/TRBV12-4 CASTVGQEGTPLHF TGTGCCAGCACCGTAGGACAGGAGGGGACACCCCTCCACTTT
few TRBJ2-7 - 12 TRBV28 CASSPGAGGQYF TGTGCCAGCAGTCCGGGGGCTGGGGGGCAGTACTTC